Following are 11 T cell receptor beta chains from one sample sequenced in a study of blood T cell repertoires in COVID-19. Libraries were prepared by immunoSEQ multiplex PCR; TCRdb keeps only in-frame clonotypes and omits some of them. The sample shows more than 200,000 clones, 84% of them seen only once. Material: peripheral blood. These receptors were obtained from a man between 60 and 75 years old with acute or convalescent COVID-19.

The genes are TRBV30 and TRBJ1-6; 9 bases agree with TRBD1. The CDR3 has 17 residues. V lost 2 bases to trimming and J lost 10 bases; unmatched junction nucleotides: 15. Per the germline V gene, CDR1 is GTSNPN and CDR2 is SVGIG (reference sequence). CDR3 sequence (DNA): TGTGCCTGGAGTACGACTTTTCCCGGGACAGGGAACTCACCCCTCCACTTT. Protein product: CAWSTTFPGTGNSPLHF.

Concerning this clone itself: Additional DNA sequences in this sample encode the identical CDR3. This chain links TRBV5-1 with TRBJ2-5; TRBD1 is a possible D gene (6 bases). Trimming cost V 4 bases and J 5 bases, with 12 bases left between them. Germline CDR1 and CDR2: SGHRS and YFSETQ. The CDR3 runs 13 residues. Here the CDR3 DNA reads TGCGCCAGCAGCCCTGACAGGAGGGAGACCCAGTACTTC. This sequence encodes CASSPDRRETQYF.

In DNA form, the CDR3 reads TGTGCCAGTAGTATAGATGGGCGGAGGAGCTCCTACGAGCAGTACTTC. As protein: CASSIDGRRSSYEQYF. V is TRBV19 and J is TRBJ2-7; D perhaps matches TRBD2 (5 bases). The CDR3 totals 16 residues. Per germline, CDR1 LNHDA and CDR2 SQIVND (reference sequence). Trimming removed 0 bases from V and 0 bases from J, with 12 bases in between.

The CDR3 DNA reads as TGTGCCAGCAGCCGACAGTCTAGGGAGCTGTTTTTT. It codes for CASSRQSRELFF. This chain uses TRBV12-3 or TRBV12-4 with TRBJ2-2; TRBD1 might be the D (5 bases). Trimming removed 6 bases from V and 9 bases from J, with 11 bases in between. This CDR3 has 12 amino acids.

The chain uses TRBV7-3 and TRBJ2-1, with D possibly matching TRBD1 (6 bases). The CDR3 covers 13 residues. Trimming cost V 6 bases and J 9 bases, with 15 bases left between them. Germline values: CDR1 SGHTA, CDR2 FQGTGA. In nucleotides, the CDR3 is TGTGCCAGCAGTCAACGTTGGGGGCGTGAGCAGTTCTTC. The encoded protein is CASSQRWGREQFF.

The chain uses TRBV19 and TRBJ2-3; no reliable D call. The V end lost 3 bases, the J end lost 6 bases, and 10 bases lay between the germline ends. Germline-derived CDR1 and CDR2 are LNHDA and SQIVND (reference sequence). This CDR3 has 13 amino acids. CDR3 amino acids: CASSISRWDTQYF. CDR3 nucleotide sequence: TGTGCCAGTAGTATTTCGAGGTGGGATACGCAGTATTTT.

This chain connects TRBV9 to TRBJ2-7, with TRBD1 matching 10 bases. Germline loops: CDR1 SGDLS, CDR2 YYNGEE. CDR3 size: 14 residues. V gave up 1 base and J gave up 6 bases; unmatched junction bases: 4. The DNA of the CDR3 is TGTGCCAGCAGCGTATGGGACAGGGGAGGCGAGCAGTACTTC. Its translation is CASSVWDRGGEQYF.

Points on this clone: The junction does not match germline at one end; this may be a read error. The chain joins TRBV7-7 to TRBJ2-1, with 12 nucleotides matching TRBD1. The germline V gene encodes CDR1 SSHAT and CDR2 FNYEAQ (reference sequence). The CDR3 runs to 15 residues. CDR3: CASSLGTGGGNEQFF. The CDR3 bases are TGTGCTAGCAGCTTAGGGACAGGGGGCGGGAATGAGCAGTTCTTC.

The chain's CDR3 is CASSRTGTGEYEQYF. CDR3 in DNA: TGTGCCAGCAGTCGAACCGGGACAGGGGAGTACGAGCAGTACTTC. The genes are TRBV28 and TRBJ2-7; TRBD1 agrees at 10 bases. V shed 5 bases and J 4 bases; nucleotides not matched to a gene: 8. Germline V lookup: CDR1 MDHEN, CDR2 SYDVKM. CDR3 size: 15 residues.

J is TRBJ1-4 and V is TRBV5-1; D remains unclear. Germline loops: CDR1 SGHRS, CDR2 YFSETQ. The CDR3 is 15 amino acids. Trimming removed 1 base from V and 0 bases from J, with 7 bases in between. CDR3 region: CASSLYSATNEKLFF. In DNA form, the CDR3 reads TGCGCCAGCAGCTTGTACAGTGCAACTAATGAAAAACTGTTTTTT.

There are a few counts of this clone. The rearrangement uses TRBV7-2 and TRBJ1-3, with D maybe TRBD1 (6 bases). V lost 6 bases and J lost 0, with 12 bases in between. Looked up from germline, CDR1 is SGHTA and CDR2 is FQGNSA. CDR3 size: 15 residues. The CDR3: CASRRQATSGNTIYF. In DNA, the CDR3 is TGTGCCAGCAGGAGACAGGCGACCTCTGGAAACACCATATATTTT.